The 12 T cell receptor beta chains reported below all come from one sample, sequenced in a study of T cell changes during pregnancy in multiple sclerosis. Sequenced by immunoSEQ multiplex PCR; TCRdb stores in-frame clones only, minus some. This sample yields about 64,000 clones, of which 80% to 95% are seen a single time; approximately 5.8% belongs to the top ten. Sequences were derived from peripheral blood, sampled in the third trimester of pregnancy. Source of these receptors: a female donor in good health, enrolled as a control in a pregnancy study.

The DNA for the CDR3 is TGTGCCAGCAGCTCAATACCGGGACAGAGTACCTACGAGCAGTACTTC. Residues: CASSSIPGQSTYEQYF. J is TRBJ2-7 and V is TRBV7-2; 7 bases agree with TRBD1. J was trimmed by 2 bases and V by 4 bases; bases with no gene match: 11. The CDR3 is made up of 16 amino acids. Germline-derived CDR1 and CDR2 are SGHTA and FQGNSA.

The chain combines TRBV4-2 with TRBJ2-7, with 8 bases fitting TRBD1. The CDR3 extends over 15 amino acids. Germline values: CDR1 LGHNA, CDR2 YNFKEQ. The junction had 5 bases not matched to a gene; V was cut back by 4 bases and J by 0 bases. CDR3 DNA sequence: TGTGCCAGCAGCCCAGAACAGGGGGGCTCCTACGAGCAGTACTTC. Translated, it gives CASSPEQGGSYEQYF.

This chain joins TRBV28 and TRBJ2-1, with TRBD2 matching 11 bases. Germline lookup yields CDR1 MDHEN and CDR2 SYDVKM. This CDR3 has 16 residues. The V gene end was trimmed by 6 bases and the J gene end by 6 bases; junction bases not matched to a gene: 10. This CDR3 reads CASSPSTGTSGNEQFF. The CDR3 DNA is TGTGCCAGCAGCCCTTCAACCGGGACTAGCGGCAATGAGCAGTTCTTC.

The chain is built from TRBV6-4 and TRBJ1-5, with TRBD1 as a possible D gene (5 bases). V lost 3 bases and J 6 bases, leaving 12 bases between the germline ends. The CDR3 extends over 14 amino acids. Germline V gene sequence: CDR1 MRHNA, CDR2 SNTAGT. CDR3 loop: CASSESPGGQPQHF. The CDR3 DNA reads TGTGCCAGCAGTGAATCGCCGGGGGGTCAGCCCCAGCATTTT.

CDR3 DNA sequence: TGTGCCAGTAGTATACTCCGGACTAGCGGGGTGTACGAGCAGTACTTC. Translated, it gives CASSILRTSGVYEQYF. The rearrangement uses TRBV19 and TRBJ2-7; 12 bases match TRBD2. Germline loops: CDR1 LNHDA, CDR2 SQIVND (reference sequence). Unmatched junction bases numbered 6, after V lost 2 bases and J lost 4 bases. This CDR3 has 16 amino acids.

The J gene is TRBJ2-5, the V gene TRBV5-1; 7 nucleotides match TRBD1. CDR3 size: 17 residues. Germline V CDR1 and CDR2: SGHRS, YFSETQ. V lost 0 bases to trimming and J lost 5 bases; unmatched junction nucleotides: 13. CDR3: CASSLGFGQGVQETQYF. The CDR3 DNA sequence: TGCGCCAGCAGCTTGGGGTTTGGGCAGGGGGTCCAGGAGACCCAGTACTTC.

This chain links TRBV10-3 with TRBJ1-1; 8 nucleotides align to TRBD1. The V and J ends lost 2 bases and 2 bases, in that order; junction bases with no gene match: 4. The CDR3 length is 15 residues. Germline CDR1 reads ENHRY; CDR2 reads SYGVKD. The CDR3 nucleotides are TGTGCCATCAGTGAGGGGGACAGGCTCAACACTGAAGCTTTCTTT. Translation: CAISEGDRLNTEAFF.

DNA of the CDR3: TGTGCCAGCACCATGGCAGGGGTGGACTATGGCTACACCTTC. Its translation: CASTMAGVDYGYTF. The chain couples TRBV5-6 to TRBJ1-2; tentative D call: TRBD1 (6 bases). Germline V lookup: CDR1 SGHDT, CDR2 YYEEEE. V was cut by 6 bases and J by 3 bases, with 15 bases left in between. The CDR3 consists of 14 residues.

The V and J genes are TRBV4-3 and TRBJ1-1; a weak D match, TRBD1 (5 bases). V shed 0 bases and J shed 4 bases, with 12 bases lying between them. The CDR3 runs 15 residues. The germline gives CDR1 LGHNA, CDR2 YSLEER. CDR3: CASSQDLGLITEAFF. CDR3 DNA: TGCGCCAGCAGCCAAGACCTGGGACTCATCACTGAAGCTTTCTTT.

The V gene is TRBV29-1, the J gene TRBJ1-5, with a weak D call TRBD1 (5 bases). The V and J ends lost 3 bases and 6 bases respectively, with 18 bases between them. Germline loops: CDR1 SQVTM, CDR2 ANQGSEA. There are 15 residues in the CDR3. The CDR3, as DNA: TGCAGCGTTGACGTGAGGGGAGGTCCGGCTCAGCCCCAGCATTTT. It codes for CSVDVRGGPAQPQHF.

CDR3 coding DNA: TGCGCCAGCAGCCAGGTCGCAGCGGGTCTCTACAATGAGCAGTTCTTC. This encodes CASSQVAAGLYNEQFF. The J gene is TRBJ2-1, the V gene TRBV4-3, with TRBD2 as a possible D gene (6 bases). Germline assignment: CDR1 LGHNA and CDR2 YSLEER. The CDR3 runs 16 residues. With 3 bases removed from V and 3 bases from J, the gap between germline ends came to 15 bases.

This CDR3 is CASSPSGLSNEQFF. CDR3 in DNA: TGCGCCAGCAGTCCTAGCGGCCTATCCAATGAGCAGTTCTTC. The chain is built from TRBV10-2 and TRBJ2-1; 7 bases fit TRBD2. Per germline, CDR1 WSHSY and CDR2 SAAADI. Losses at the gene ends were 5 bases for V and 6 bases for J; bases not matched to a gene: 7. CDR3 length: 14 residues.